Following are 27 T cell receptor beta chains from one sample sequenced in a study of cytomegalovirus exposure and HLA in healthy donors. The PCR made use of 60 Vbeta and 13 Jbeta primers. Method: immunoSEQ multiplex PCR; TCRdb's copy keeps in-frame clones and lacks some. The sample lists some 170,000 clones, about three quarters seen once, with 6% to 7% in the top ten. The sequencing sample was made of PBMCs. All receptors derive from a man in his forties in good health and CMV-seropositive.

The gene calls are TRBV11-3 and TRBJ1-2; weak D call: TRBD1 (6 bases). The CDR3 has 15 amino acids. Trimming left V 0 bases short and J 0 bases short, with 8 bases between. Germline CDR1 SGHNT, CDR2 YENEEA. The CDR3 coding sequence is TGTGCCAGCAGCTTAGATCGGACAGCTAACTATGGCTACACCTTC. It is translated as CASSLDRTANYGYTF.

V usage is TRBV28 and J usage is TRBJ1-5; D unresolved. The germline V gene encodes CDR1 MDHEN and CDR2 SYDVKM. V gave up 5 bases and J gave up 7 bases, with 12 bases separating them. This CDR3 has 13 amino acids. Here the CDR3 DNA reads TGTGCCAGCAGTGGGAGACCAGGACAGCCCCAGCATTTT. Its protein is CASSGRPGQPQHF.

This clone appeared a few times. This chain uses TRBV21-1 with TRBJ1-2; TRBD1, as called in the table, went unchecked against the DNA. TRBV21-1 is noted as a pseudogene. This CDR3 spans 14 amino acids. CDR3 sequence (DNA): TGTGCCAGCAGTCGGACAGGGGAGAACTATGGCTACACCTTC. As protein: CASSRTGENYGYTF.

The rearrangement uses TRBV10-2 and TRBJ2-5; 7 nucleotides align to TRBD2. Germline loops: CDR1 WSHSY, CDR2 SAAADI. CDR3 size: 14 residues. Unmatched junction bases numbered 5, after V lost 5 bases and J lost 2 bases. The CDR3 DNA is TGCGCCAGCAGTCAACTAGCGAGACAAGAGACCCAGTACTTC. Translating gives CASSQLARQETQYF.

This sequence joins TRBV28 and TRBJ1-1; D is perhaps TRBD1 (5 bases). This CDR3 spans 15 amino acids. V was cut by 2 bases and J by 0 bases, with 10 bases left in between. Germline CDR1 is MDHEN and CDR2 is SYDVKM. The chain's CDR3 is CASSLAAGLNTEAFF. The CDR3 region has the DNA TGTGCCAGCAGTTTAGCGGCAGGGTTGAACACTGAAGCTTTCTTT.

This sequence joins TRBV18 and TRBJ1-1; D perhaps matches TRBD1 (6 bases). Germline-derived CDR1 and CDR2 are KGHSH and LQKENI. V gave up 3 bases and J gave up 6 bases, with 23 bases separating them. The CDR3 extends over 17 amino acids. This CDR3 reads CASSPYFLSGGGSEAFF. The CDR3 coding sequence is TGTGCCAGCTCACCCTACTTTCTCTCTGGGGGCGGGTCTGAAGCTTTCTTT.

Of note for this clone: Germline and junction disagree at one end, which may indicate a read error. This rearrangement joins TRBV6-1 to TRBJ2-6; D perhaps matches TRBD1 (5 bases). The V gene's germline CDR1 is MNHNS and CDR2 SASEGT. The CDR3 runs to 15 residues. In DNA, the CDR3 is TGTGCCAGCAGTACGCAGGATACTGGGGCCAACGGCCTGACTTTC. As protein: CASSTQDTGANGLTF.

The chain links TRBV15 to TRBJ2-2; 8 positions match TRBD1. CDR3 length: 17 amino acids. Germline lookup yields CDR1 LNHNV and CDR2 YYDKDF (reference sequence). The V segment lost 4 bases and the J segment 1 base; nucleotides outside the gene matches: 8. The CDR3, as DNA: TGTGCCACCAGCAACAGACAGGGGTATTTGAACACCGGGGAGCTGTTTTTT. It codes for CATSNRQGYLNTGELFF. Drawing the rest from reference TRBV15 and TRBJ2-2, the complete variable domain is DAMVIQNPRYQVTQFGKPVTLSCSQTLNHNVMYWYQQKSSQAPKLLFHYYDKDFNNEADTPDNFQSRRPNTSFCFLDIRSPGLGDTAMYLCATSNRQGYLNTGELFFGEGSRLTVL.

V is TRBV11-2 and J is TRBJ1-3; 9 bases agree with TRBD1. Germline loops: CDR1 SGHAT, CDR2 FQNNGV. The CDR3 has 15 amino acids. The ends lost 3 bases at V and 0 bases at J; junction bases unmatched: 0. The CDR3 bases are TGTGCCAGCAGCTTGACAGGGGGCTCTGGAAACACCATATATTTT. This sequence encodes CASSLTGGSGNTIYF.

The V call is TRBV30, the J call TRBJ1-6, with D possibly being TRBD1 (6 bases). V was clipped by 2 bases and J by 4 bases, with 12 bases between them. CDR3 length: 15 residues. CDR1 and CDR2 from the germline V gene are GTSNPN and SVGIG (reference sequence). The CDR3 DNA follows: TGTGCCTGGAGTACTGGGACACCGTATAATTCACCCCTCCACTTT. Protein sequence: CAWSTGTPYNSPLHF.

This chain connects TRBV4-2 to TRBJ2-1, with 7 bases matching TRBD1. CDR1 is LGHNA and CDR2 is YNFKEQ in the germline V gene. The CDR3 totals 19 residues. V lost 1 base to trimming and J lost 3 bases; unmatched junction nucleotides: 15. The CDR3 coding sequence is TGTGCCAGCAGCCAAGTCGCGAGCAGGGGGATGCGTGACTACAATGAGCAGTTCTTC. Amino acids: CASSQVASRGMRDYNEQFF.

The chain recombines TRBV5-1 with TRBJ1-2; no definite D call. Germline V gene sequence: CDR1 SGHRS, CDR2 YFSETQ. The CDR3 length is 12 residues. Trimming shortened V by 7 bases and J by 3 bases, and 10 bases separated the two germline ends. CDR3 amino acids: CASGSGHYGYTF. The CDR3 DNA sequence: TGCGCCAGCGGAAGCGGTCACTATGGCTACACCTTC.

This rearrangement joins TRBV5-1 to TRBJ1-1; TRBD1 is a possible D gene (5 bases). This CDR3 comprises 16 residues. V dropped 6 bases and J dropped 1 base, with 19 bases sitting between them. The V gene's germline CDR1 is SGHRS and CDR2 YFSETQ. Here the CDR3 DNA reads TGCGCCAGCACCTCAATTGGGGGGACGGCGAACACTGAAGCTTTCTTT. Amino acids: CASTSIGGTANTEAFF.

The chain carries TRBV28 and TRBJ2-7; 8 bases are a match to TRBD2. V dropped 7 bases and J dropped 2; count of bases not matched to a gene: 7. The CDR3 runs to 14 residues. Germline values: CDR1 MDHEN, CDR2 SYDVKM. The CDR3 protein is CASKALAEAYEQYF. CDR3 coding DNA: TGTGCCAGCAAGGCACTAGCGGAGGCCTACGAGCAGTACTTC.

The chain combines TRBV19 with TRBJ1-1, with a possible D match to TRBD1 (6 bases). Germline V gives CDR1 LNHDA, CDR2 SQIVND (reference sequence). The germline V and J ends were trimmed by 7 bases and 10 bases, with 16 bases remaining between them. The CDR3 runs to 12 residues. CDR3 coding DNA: TGTGCCAGTACGACGCAGGGGTTGGCAGCTTTCTTT. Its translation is CASTTQGLAAFF.

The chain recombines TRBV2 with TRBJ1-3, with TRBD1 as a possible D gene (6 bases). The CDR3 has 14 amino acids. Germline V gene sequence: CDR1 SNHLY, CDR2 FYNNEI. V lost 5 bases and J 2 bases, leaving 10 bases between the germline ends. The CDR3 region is CASSLQGAGNTIYF. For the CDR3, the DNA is TGTGCCAGCAGTTTACAGGGTGCTGGAAACACCATATATTTT.

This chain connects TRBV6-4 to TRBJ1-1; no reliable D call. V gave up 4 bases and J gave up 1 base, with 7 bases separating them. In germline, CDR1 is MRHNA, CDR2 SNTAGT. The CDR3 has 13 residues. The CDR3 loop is CASSVGENTEAFF. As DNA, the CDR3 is TGTGCCAGCAGTGTGGGCGAGAACACTGAAGCTTTCTTT.

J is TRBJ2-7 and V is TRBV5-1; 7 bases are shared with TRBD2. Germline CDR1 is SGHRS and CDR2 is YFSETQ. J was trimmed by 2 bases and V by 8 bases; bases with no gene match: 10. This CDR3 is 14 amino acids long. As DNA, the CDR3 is TGCGCCAGTGGGAGGGGACTGGATACCTACGAGCAGTACTTC. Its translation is CASGRGLDTYEQYF.

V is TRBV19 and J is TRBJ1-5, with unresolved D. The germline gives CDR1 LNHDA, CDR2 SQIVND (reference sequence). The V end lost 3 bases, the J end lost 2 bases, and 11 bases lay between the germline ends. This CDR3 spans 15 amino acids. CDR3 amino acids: CASSMYLLGNQPQHF. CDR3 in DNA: TGTGCCAGTAGTATGTACTTATTGGGCAATCAGCCCCAGCATTTT.

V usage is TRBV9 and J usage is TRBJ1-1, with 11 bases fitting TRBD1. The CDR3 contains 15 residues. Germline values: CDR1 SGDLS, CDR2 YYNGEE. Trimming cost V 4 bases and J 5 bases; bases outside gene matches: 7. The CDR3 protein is CASSKGTGGKTEAFF. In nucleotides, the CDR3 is TGTGCCAGCAGCAAAGGGACAGGGGGAAAAACTGAAGCTTTCTTT.

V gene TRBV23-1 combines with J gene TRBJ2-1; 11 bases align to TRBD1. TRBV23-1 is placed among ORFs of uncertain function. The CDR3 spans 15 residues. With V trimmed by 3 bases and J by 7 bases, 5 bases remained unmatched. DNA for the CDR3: TGCGCCAGCAGTCATCCAGGACAGGGGGCGAATGAGCAGTTCTTC. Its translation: CASSHPGQGANEQFF.

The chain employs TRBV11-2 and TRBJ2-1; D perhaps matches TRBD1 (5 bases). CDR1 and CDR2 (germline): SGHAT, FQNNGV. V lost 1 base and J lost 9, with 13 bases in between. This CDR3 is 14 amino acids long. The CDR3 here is CASSLVGQDGEQFF. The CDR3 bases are TGTGCCAGCAGCTTAGTGGGGCAGGATGGTGAGCAGTTCTTC. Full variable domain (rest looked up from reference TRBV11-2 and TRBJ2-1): EAGVAQSPRYKIIEKRQSVAFWCNPISGHATLYWYQQILGQGPKLLIQFQNNGVVDDSQLPKDRFSAERLKGVDSTLKIQPAKLEDSAVYLCASSLVGQDGEQFFGPGTRLTVL.

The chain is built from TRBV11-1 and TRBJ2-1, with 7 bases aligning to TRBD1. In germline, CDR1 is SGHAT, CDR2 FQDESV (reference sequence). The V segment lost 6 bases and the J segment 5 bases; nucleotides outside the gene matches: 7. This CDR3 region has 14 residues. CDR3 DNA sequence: TGTGCCAGCAGACTTCCGGGACAGCACAATGAGCAGTTCTTC. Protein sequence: CASRLPGQHNEQFF.

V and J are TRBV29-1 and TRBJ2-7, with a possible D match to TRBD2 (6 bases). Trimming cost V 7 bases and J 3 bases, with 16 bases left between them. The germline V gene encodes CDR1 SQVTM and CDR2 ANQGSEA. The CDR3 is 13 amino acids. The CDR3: CSASGAEYYEQYF. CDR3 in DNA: TGCAGCGCCTCGGGAGCGGAGTACTACGAGCAGTACTTC.

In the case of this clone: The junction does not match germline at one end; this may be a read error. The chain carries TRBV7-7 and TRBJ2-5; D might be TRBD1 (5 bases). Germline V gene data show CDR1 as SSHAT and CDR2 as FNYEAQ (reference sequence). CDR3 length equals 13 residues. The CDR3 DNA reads TGTGCTAGCAGCTTCCAGGGACAAGAGACCCAGTACTTC. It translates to CASSFQGQETQYF. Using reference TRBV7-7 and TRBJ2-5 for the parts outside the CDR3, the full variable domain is GAGVSQSPRYKVTKRGQDVTLRCDPISSHATLYWYQQALGQGPEFLTYFNYEAQPDKSGLPSDRFSAERPEGSISTLTIQRTEQRDSAMYRCASSFQGQETQYFGPGTRLLVL.

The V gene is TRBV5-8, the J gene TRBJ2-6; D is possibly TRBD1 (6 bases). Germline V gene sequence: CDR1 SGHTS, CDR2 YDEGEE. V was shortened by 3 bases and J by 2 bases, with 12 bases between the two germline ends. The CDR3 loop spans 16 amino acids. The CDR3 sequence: CASSSFRGAGANVLTF. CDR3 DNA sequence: TGTGCCAGCAGCTCATTCAGGGGAGCTGGGGCCAACGTCCTGACTTTC. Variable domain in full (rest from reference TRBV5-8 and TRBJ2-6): EAGVTQSPTHLIKTRGQQATLRCSPISGHTSVYWYQQALGLGLQFLLWYDEGEERNRGNFPPRFSGRQFPNYSSELNVNALELEDSALYLCASSSFRGAGANVLTFGAGSRLTVL.

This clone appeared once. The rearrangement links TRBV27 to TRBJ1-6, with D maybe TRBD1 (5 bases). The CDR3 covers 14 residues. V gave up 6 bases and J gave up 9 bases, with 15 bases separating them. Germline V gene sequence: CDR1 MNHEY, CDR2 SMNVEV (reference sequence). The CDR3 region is CASRMTVPGSPLHF. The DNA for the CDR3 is TGTGCCAGCAGAATGACAGTCCCAGGTTCACCCCTCCACTTT.